Following are 10 T cell receptor beta chains from one sample sequenced in a study of blood T cells in healthy people across ages. Together with a sample-barcoded 5' primer, a J-beta primer mix was included in a second PCR lasting about 6 to 12 cycles. One entry per CDR3 protein results from TCRdb running MiXCR on the 5' RACE reads. The sample holds 1 million to 1.2 million distinct CDR3 sequences, under 40% seen once. Specimen: blood. The receptor source for this set is a man between 18 and 29 years old in good health.

DNA for the CDR3: TGCAGCGCCATGGGCTCTGGGGCCAACGTCCTGACTTTC. Its translation is CSAMGSGANVLTF. This rearrangement joins TRBV29-1 to TRBJ2-6; no definite D call. Trimming stripped 7 bases from V and 0 bases from J, with 7 bases between. Germline V gene sequence: CDR1 SQVTM, CDR2 ANQGSEA. This CDR3 is built from 13 residues. Looking up the rest from reference TRBV29-1 and TRBJ2-6 gives the full variable domain: SAVISQKPSRDICQRGTSLTIQCQVDSQVTMMFWYRQQPGQSLTLIATANQGSEATYESGFVIDKFPISRPNLTFSTLTVSNMSPEDSSIYLCSAMGSGANVLTFGAGSRLTVL.

The chain combines TRBV30 with TRBJ2-2; no definite D call. V gave up 1 base and J gave up 6 bases, with 3 bases separating them. Germline-derived CDR1 and CDR2 are GTSNPN and SVGIG (reference sequence). The CDR3 has 11 residues. The CDR3 bases are TGTGCCTGGAGTGGGGCCGGGGAGCTGTTTTTT. Residues: CAWSGAGELFF.

This clonotype was observed many times. J is TRBJ2-3 and V is TRBV2; no clear D. V lost 4 bases and J 2 bases, leaving 13 bases between the germline ends. The germline V gene has CDR1 SNHLY and CDR2 FYNNEI. The CDR3 is made up of 15 amino acids. The CDR3 region has the DNA TGTGCCAGCAGTGTGGGTGGGGAAACCACAGATACGCAGTATTTT. Encoded protein: CASSVGGETTDTQYF.

The V gene is TRBV6-2 or TRBV6-3, the J gene TRBJ2-1; D is possibly TRBD1 (6 bases). CDR1 and CDR2 (germline): MNHEY, SVGEGT. Deletions cut 2 bases from V and 6 bases from J, with 20 bases between. The CDR3 covers 17 residues. CDR3 sequence: CASSYPTGSQGPNEQFF. CDR3 DNA: TGTGCCAGCAGTTACCCTACCGGTAGCCAGGGGCCCAATGAGCAGTTCTTC.

V usage is TRBV7-8 and J usage is TRBJ2-7; 9 nucleotides align to TRBD1. CDR3 size: 15 residues. The trim removed 5 bases at V and 2 bases at J, leaving 7 bases unmatched. Germline assignment: CDR1 SGHVS and CDR2 FQNEAQ. The CDR3 DNA follows: TGTGCCAGCAGCCCGCAAAGGACAGGGGCCTACGAGCAGTACTTC. It yields the protein CASSPQRTGAYEQYF.

This clonotype was observed a few times. The chain couples TRBV25-1 to TRBJ1-1, with D maybe TRBD1 (5 bases). V was pared by 4 bases and J by 1 base, with 13 bases between. Germline V gives CDR1 MGHDK, CDR2 SYGVNS. The CDR3 runs to 15 residues. The CDR3 here is CASSAMGTANTEAFF. The CDR3 DNA follows: TGTGCCAGCAGTGCCATGGGGACGGCGAACACTGAAGCTTTCTTT.

The chain joins TRBV10-3 to TRBJ1-1; D might be TRBD1 (5 bases). The CDR3 runs to 14 residues. The germline gives CDR1 ENHRY, CDR2 SYGVKD. Trimming cost V 6 bases and J 1 base, with 12 bases left between them. CDR3 sequence (DNA): TGTGCCATCAGACAGGCAGGTTCGAACACTGAAGCTTTCTTT. Amino acids: CAIRQAGSNTEAFF.

The chain joins TRBV4-2 to TRBJ2-1; D is unresolved. Per germline, CDR1 LGHNA and CDR2 YNFKEQ. Trimming took 4 bases from V and 12 from J, leaving 25 bases between them. The CDR3 is made up of 16 amino acids. CDR3 protein: CASSPNYLGPADVQFF. The CDR3 DNA is TGTGCCAGCAGCCCCAACTACCTGGGCCCCGCGGATGTGCAGTTCTTC.

The rearrangement links TRBV12-3 or TRBV12-4 to TRBJ1-2; tentative D call: TRBD1 (5 bases). Trimming left V 5 bases short and J 4 bases short, with 14 bases between. The CDR3 covers 14 residues. The CDR3 here is CASSPLFGGYGYTF. DNA for the CDR3: TGTGCCAGCAGTCCTTTGTTCGGGGGCTATGGCTACACCTTC.

This clonotype has more than one count but fewer than ten. This chain connects TRBV6-1 to TRBJ2-7; 9 bases align to TRBD1. The germline gives CDR1 MNHNS, CDR2 SASEGT. Trimming removed 5 bases from V and 0 bases from J; junction bases left unmatched: 11. The CDR3 length is 17 residues. The CDR3 region is CASSTSGTGIRSYEQYF. CDR3 nucleotides: TGTGCCAGCAGTACCTCCGGGACAGGGATACGCTCCTACGAGCAGTACTTC.